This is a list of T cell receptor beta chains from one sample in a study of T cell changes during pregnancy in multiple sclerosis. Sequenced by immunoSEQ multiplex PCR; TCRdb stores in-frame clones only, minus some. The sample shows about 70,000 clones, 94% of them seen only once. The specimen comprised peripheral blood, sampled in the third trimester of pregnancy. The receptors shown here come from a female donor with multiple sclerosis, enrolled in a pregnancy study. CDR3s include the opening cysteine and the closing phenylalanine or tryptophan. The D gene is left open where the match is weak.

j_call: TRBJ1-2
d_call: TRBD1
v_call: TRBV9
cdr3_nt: TGTGCCAGCAGCGTAATGGACAGGGAACCCTATGGCTACACCTTC
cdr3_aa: CASSVMDREPYGYTF

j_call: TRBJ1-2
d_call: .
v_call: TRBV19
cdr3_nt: TGTGCCAGTAGTATGTTTGGGCGTGGCTACACCTTC
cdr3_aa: CASSMFGRGYTF

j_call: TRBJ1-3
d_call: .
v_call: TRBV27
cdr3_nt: TGTGCCAGTTTTTCTAGGAACGGAACTGGAAACACCATATATTTT
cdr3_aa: CASFSRNGTGNTIYF

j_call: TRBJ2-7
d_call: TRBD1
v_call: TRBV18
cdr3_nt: TGTGCCAGCTCACCCCAGGGGGCTACCTACGAGCAGTACTTC
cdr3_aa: CASSPQGATYEQYF

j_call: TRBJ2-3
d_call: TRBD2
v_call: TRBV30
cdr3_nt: TGTGCCTCCCGACTAGCGGGGGCAATGAGGGCAGATACGCAGTATTTT
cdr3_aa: CASRLAGAMRADTQYF

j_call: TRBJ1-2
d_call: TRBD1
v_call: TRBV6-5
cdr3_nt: TGTGCCAGCAGCCTTTCGACAGGGGTTAACTATGGCTACACCTTC
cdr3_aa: CASSLSTGVNYGYTF

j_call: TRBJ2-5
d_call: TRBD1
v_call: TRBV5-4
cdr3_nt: TGTGCCAGCAGCCCGACGACCGGGACAGGGCAAGAGACCCAGTACTTC
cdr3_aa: CASSPTTGTGQETQYF

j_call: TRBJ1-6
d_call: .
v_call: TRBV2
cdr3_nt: TGTGCCAGCAATCTGTATCTAAGCGATTCACCCCTCCACTTT
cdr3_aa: CASNLYLSDSPLHF

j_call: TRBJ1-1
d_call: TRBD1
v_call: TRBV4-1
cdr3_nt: TGCGCCAGCAGCCAGGGACAGGGGGCTTCTGAAGCTTTCTTT
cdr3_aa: CASSQGQGASEAFF

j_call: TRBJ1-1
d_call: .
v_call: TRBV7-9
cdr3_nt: TGTGCCAGCGGAGGAGCGGGGGCCCTTACTGAAGCTTTCTTT
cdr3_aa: CASGGAGALTEAFF

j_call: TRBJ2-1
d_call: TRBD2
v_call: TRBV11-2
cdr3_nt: TGTGCCAGCATGCCCGGGGCTAGCGGGGGGGCCTGGAATGAGCAGTTCTTC
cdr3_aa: CASMPGASGGAWNEQFF

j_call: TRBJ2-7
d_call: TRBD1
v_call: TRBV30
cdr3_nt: TGTGCCTGGCTTAGGGCTGGGACAGTCTACGAGCAGTACTTC
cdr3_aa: CAWLRAGTVYEQYF

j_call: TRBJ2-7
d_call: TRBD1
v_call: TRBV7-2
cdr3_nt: TGTGCCAGCAGCAGAGGGGGTAGACAGGGGCCCTACGAGCAGTACTTC
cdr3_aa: CASSRGGRQGPYEQYF